This passage covers 26 T cell receptor beta chains from one sample sequenced in a study of molecular identifiers for immune sequencing clone quantification (dated by TCRdb to the late 2010s). The library was generated by PCR. TCRdb lists the instrument as Illumina HiSeq 4000. TCRdb reprocessed the public reads (quality trimming at Q25 with fastp, clone calling with MiXCR) and kept in-frame beta chains. Every CDR3 protein is listed once, alongside the most common genes and DNA of its rows. The sample table lists 250,000 to 400,000 distinct CDR3 sequences, about a fifth of them with a count of one. The ten largest clones take up 0.81% of the sample. Source material: naive CD8+ T cells from blood, with Jurkat cell RNA spiked in. What the cell subset or site label conveys for this sample: FACS-sorted CD8+CD4-CCR7+CD45RA+ naive T cells. These receptors were taken from a human donor in good health. Some libraries in this study had Jurkat cell RNA spiked in.

This clonotype was seen repeatedly, ten times or more. J is TRBJ2-7 and V is TRBV6-2 or TRBV6-3, with TRBD1 identical over 9 bases. J gave up 6 bases and V 3 bases, and 9 bases lay outside the gene matches. CDR3 length equals 15 residues. CDR1 MNHEY and CDR2 SVGEGT come from the germline V gene. The CDR3 DNA reads TGTGCCAGCAGTTATATTCGAACAGGGGGCGCCGAGCAGTACTTC. Residues: CASSYIRTGGAEQYF.

This clonotype was recorded many times. The chain carries TRBV2 and TRBJ1-2, with D uncertain. Germline lookup yields CDR1 SNHLY and CDR2 FYNNEI. The germline V and J ends were trimmed by 2 bases and 3 bases, with 16 bases remaining between them. The CDR3 covers 16 residues. The CDR3 DNA sequence: TGTGCCAGCAGTGAACGGCGGACGGAAATTTACTATGGCTACACCTTC. Translating it yields CASSERRTEIYYGYTF. The whole variable domain, remainder taken from reference TRBV2 and TRBJ1-2, is EPEVTQTPSHQVTQMGQEVILRCVPISNHLYFYWYRQILGQKVEFLVSFYNNEISEKSEIFDDQFSVERPDGSNFTLKIRSTKLEDSAMYFCASSERRTEIYYGYTFGSGTRLTVV.

At least ten counts were recorded for this clonotype. The J gene is TRBJ2-3, the V gene TRBV25-1; 8 positions agree with TRBD1. Germline CDR1 and CDR2: MGHDK and SYGVNS. V shed 2 bases and J 2 bases; nucleotides not matched to a gene: 6. The CDR3 has 16 residues. For the CDR3, the DNA is TGTGCCAGCAGTGAAGGACAGGGTTTATCCACAGATACGCAGTATTTT. This gives the protein CASSEGQGLSTDTQYF.

This clonotype was recorded at least ten times. The J gene is TRBJ2-1, the V gene TRBV11-2, with 9 positions matching TRBD2. The CDR3 runs 15 residues. V gave up 5 bases and J gave up 2 bases; unmatched junction bases: 4. Germline-derived CDR1 and CDR2 are SGHAT and FQNNGV. The CDR3 loop is CASSGGGGPYNEQFF. The CDR3 DNA follows: TGTGCCAGCAGCGGCGGGGGGGGGCCCTACAATGAGCAGTTCTTC.

As concerns this clonotype: A much larger clone sits a single nucleotide away, making a read error possible. The chain is built from TRBV20-1 and TRBJ2-4; 9 nucleotides align to TRBD2. Germline CDR1 and CDR2: DFQATT and SNEGSKA (reference sequence). This CDR3 is 15 amino acids long. DNA for the CDR3: TGCAGTGCTAGAGATCGCGGGAGGGCCAAAAACGTTCAGTACTTC. Amino acids: CSARDRGRAKNVQYF.

This clonotype was seen repeatedly, ten times or more. The chain employs TRBV4-3 and TRBJ2-1; TRBD1 aligns across 7 bases. This CDR3 contains 15 residues. Germline CDR1 is LGHNA and CDR2 is YSLEER. With V trimmed by 4 bases and J by 0 bases, 3 bases remained unmatched. CDR3 sequence reads: CASSPDRNSYNEQFF. The DNA for the CDR3 is TGCGCCAGCAGCCCGGACAGGAACTCCTACAATGAGCAGTTCTTC.

This clonotype was found many times. V usage is TRBV28 and J usage is TRBJ2-7; D is uncertain. Germline assignment: CDR1 MDHEN and CDR2 SYDVKM. This CDR3 is built from 14 residues. Trimming left V 3 bases short and J 3 bases short, with 12 bases between. The CDR3 sequence: CASSFRGVGYEQYF. The CDR3 DNA follows: TGTGCCAGCAGTTTCCGCGGAGTCGGCTACGAGCAGTACTTC.

About this clonotype: This may stem from a read error, because a much larger clone lies one nucleotide away. The rearrangement uses TRBV7-9 and TRBJ2-2; D possibly corresponds to TRBD2 (6 bases). Germline V lookup: CDR1 SEHNR, CDR2 FQNEAQ (reference sequence). The CDR3 covers 15 residues. The CDR3 bases are TGTGCCAGCAGCTTAGTTGCCAGCACGGCCGGGGGGCTGTTTTTT. This sequence encodes CASSLVASTAGGLFF.

This clonotype turned up a few times. The chain links TRBV7-8 to TRBJ2-1; D is perhaps TRBD1 or TRBD2 (5 bases each). Germline V CDR1 and CDR2: SGHVS, FQNEAQ. The CDR3 runs 16 residues. V was clipped by 3 bases and J by 6 bases, with 18 bases between them. CDR3 residues: CASSLFRGEFCNEQFF. The CDR3 nucleotides read TGTGCCAGCAGCTTGTTTAGGGGAGAGTTCTGCAATGAGCAGTTCTTC.

A note on this clonotype: A read error may produce the germline difference seen at one junction end. This chain connects TRBV6-5 to TRBJ1-6; TRBD1 matches 9 bases. Germline V CDR1 and CDR2: MNHEY, SVGAGI. CDR3 length: 15 residues. This CDR3 reads CASGYEQGANSPLHF. The CDR3, as DNA: TGTGCCAGCGGTTACGAACAGGGGGCAAATTCACCCCTCCACTTT.

This clonotype was picked up many times. The chain uses TRBV28 and TRBJ2-3; D remains ambiguous. The germline V gene has CDR1 MDHEN and CDR2 SYDVKM. The ends were cut back, 10 bases at V and 2 bases at J, with 13 bases in the middle. The CDR3 is 13 residues long. The CDR3 nucleotides are TGTGCCAATAGCCGGGCCGTCACAGATACGCAGTATTTT. It is translated as CANSRAVTDTQYF.

Points on this clonotype: The germline gene is not matched at one end of the junction; a read error may be the cause. The J gene is TRBJ1-1, the V gene TRBV7-9; D is uncertain. The CDR3 covers 14 residues. CDR1 and CDR2 (germline): SEHNR, FQNEAQ (reference sequence). The CDR3 loop reads CASGLGGGNTEAFF. DNA of the CDR3: TGTGCCAGCGGCTTAGGCGGAGGGAACACTGAAGCTTTCTTT.

The table lists this clonotype with many counts. This sequence joins TRBV9 and TRBJ1-5; a weak D match, TRBD1 (6 bases). CDR1 is SGDLS, CDR2 YYNGEE, per germline. The CDR3 spans 14 residues. V was cut by 0 bases and J by 2 bases, with 6 bases left in between. CDR3 loop: CASSVGTGNQPQHF. The CDR3, as DNA: TGTGCCAGCAGCGTAGGGACAGGCAATCAGCCCCAGCATTTT.

The table lists this clonotype with many counts. The rearrangement links TRBV28 to TRBJ1-2; 9 nucleotides align to TRBD1. The ends lost 3 bases at V and 6 bases at J; junction bases unmatched: 8. Germline V gene sequence: CDR1 MDHEN, CDR2 SYDVKM. The CDR3 totals 15 residues. The chain's CDR3 is CASSFPSTGGNGYTF. The CDR3 DNA reads as TGTGCCAGCAGTTTCCCCTCGACAGGGGGTAATGGCTACACCTTC.

The chain joins TRBV11-1 to TRBJ2-5; D gene uncertain. Between the trimmed V and J ends, which lost 3 bases and 2 bases, there was a span of 10 bases. From germline, CDR1 is SGHAT and CDR2 FQDESV (reference sequence). This CDR3 spans 14 amino acids. The CDR3 loop reads CASSFRDFQETQYF. CDR3 nucleotides: TGTGCCAGCAGCTTCCGAGACTTTCAAGAGACCCAGTACTTC.

This clonotype was detected ten times or more. The rearrangement links TRBV2 to TRBJ2-7; a possible D gene is TRBD1 (5 bases). Germline CDR1 is SNHLY and CDR2 is FYNNEI. The ends were cut back, 3 bases at V and 4 bases at J, with 10 bases in the middle. CDR3 length: 13 residues. The CDR3 sequence: CASSDPNRYEQYF. CDR3 nucleotides: TGTGCCAGCAGTGATCCCAACAGGTACGAGCAGTACTTC.

This clonotype was seen a few times. This chain connects TRBV11-2 to TRBJ2-6, with D maybe TRBD1 (6 bases). The germline gives CDR1 SGHAT, CDR2 FQNNGV. This CDR3 region has 17 residues. V shed 1 base and J shed 1 base, with 11 bases lying between them. DNA for the CDR3: TGTGCCAGCAGCTTAGTGACAGGACTGTCTGGGGCCAACGTCCTGACTTTC. This encodes CASSLVTGLSGANVLTF.

This clonotype showed up just a few times. The genes are TRBV4-3 and TRBJ2-3; 13 nucleotides line up with TRBD2. The V segment lost 3 bases and the J segment 1 base; nucleotides outside the gene matches: 4. CDR1 and CDR2 from the germline V gene are LGHNA and YSLEER. CDR3 size: 17 residues. The CDR3 region is CASSHLGLAGGTDTQYF. CDR3 DNA: TGCGCCAGCAGCCATCTAGGACTAGCGGGAGGCACAGATACGCAGTATTTT.

This clonotype was detected ten times or more. The rearrangement uses TRBV5-1 and TRBJ1-1, with 9 bases lining up with TRBD1. V was clipped by 4 bases and J by 0 bases; unmatched bases: 7. The CDR3 sequence is 16 residues long. The germline V gene has CDR1 SGHRS and CDR2 YFSETQ. CDR3 loop: CASSHRDRAMNTEAFF. CDR3 DNA: TGCGCCAGCAGCCACCGGGACAGGGCCATGAACACTGAAGCTTTCTTT.

V gene TRBV5-6 combines with J gene TRBJ2-7, with TRBD2 matching over 7 bases. The CDR3 spans 15 residues. V shed 4 bases, J shed 2 bases, and the junction held 9 bases outside the gene matches. Germline loops: CDR1 SGHDT, CDR2 YYEEEE. The CDR3, as DNA: TGTGCCAGCAGCCCCCGGGGAGGGCAGACCTACGAGCAGTACTTC. This translates into CASSPRGGQTYEQYF.

Worth noting for this clonotype: It may be a read error: a sequence one base away is much more abundant. V gene TRBV7-2 combines with J gene TRBJ1-2; D gene uncertain. Trimming pared 2 bases from V and 12 bases from J, leaving 16 bases between. The CDR3 contains 13 residues. CDR1 SGHTA and CDR2 FQGNSA come from the germline V gene. This CDR3 is CASSLYSHMGHTF. The CDR3 nucleotides read TGTGCCAGCAGCTTATATTCTCATATGGGCCACACCTTC.

The sample holds many counts of this clonotype. V gene TRBV4-2 combines with J gene TRBJ2-1; TRBD2 matches at 8 bases. The CDR3 loop spans 17 amino acids. Germline-derived CDR1 and CDR2 are LGHNA and YNFKEQ. J gave up 8 bases and V 6 bases, and 18 bases lay outside the gene matches. CDR3 in amino acids: CASRENVGAGEVDEQFF. For the CDR3, the DNA is TGTGCCAGCAGGGAGAATGTTGGAGCGGGAGAGGTTGATGAGCAGTTCTTC.

V gene TRBV20-1 combines with J gene TRBJ2-4, with D possibly matching TRBD1 (5 bases). CDR1 is DFQATT, CDR2 SNEGSKA, per germline (reference sequence). CDR3 length: 13 amino acids. The V end was cut by 5 bases, the J end by 6 bases, with 14 bases between. DNA for the CDR3: TGCAGTGCTCGGACACCTACGGGAAACATTCAGTACTTC. This encodes CSARTPTGNIQYF.

This clonotype was counted at least ten times. The V gene is TRBV6-1, the J gene TRBJ2-7; D not certain. The length of the CDR3 is 12 residues. V lost 2 bases and J 6 bases, leaving 8 bases between the germline ends. Germline CDR1 MNHNS, CDR2 SASEGT. The CDR3 DNA reads as TGTGCCAGCAGTGAACCCATAAGCGAGCAGTACTTC. This sequence encodes CASSEPISEQYF.

In this sample, this clonotype turned up many times. The chain combines TRBV5-6 with TRBJ2-7, with 7 bases matching TRBD1. Germline trimming cut 3 bases from V and 2 bases from J; bases unmatched to any gene: 5. The CDR3 extends over 14 amino acids. CDR1 and CDR2 from the germline V gene are SGHDT and YYEEEE. The CDR3 loop is CASSWGTATYEQYF. The CDR3 DNA reads TGTGCCAGCAGCTGGGGGACAGCAACCTACGAGCAGTACTTC.

This clonotype occurred many times. The chain joins TRBV20-1 to TRBJ2-1; D possibly matches TRBD1 or TRBD2 (5 bases each). CDR1 DFQATT and CDR2 SNEGSKA come from the germline V gene (reference sequence). The V and J ends lost 0 bases and 6 bases respectively, with 15 bases between them. The CDR3 covers 15 residues. The CDR3 nucleotides are TGCAGTGCTAGAGATTTCTCGGGACGACTCAATGAGCAGTTCTTC. It translates to CSARDFSGRLNEQFF.